Below, 13 T cell receptor beta chains from the same sample are listed, as sequenced in a study of beta chain features in type 1 diabetes. Study results and caveats: Shortening of TCRB CDR3s, moderate but significant, appeared in all four CD4+ subsets of Type 1 diabetes patients.

Sequenced material consisted of expressed TCRB transcripts (all of the isolated RNA was reverse transcribed). Profiling relied on immunoSEQ multiplex PCR, and the TCRdb table lists in-frame clones only, not all of them. The table records some 350,000 clones, 8.5% to 10% of them present only once. These receptors' targets are unknown. Sequenced material: central memory CD4+ T cells from blood. The receptors shown here come from a man in his thirties or forties with type 1 diabetes.

This clone was counted a few times. The rearrangement joins TRBV9 to TRBJ2-2, with D perhaps matching TRBD1 (6 bases). The V gene lost 4 bases and the J gene lost 7 bases, with 11 bases spanning the gap. Per germline, CDR1 SGDLS and CDR2 YYNGEE. The CDR3 has 13 amino acids. CDR3 coding DNA: TGTGCCAGCAGCATCACAGGGCACGGGGAGCTGTTTTTT. Protein: CASSITGHGELFF.

This clone came up a few times. The gene calls are TRBV6-1 and TRBJ2-5, with D uncertain. The J call may be mistaken, given a closer DNA end match to TRBJ2-7. The germline gives CDR1 MNHNS, CDR2 SASEGT. This CDR3 is built from 10 residues. The CDR3 loop reads CASGPYEQYF. The CDR3 DNA sequence: TGTGCCAGCGGGCCCTACGAGCAGTACTTC.

The chain recombines TRBV5-4 with TRBJ2-3; tentatively, D is TRBD1 or TRBD2 (6 bases each). Trimming left V 4 bases short and J 4 bases short, with 13 bases between. The germline V gene encodes CDR1 SGHNT and CDR2 YYREEE (reference sequence). The CDR3 contains 14 residues. CDR3 residues: CASSGGGEADTQYF. The CDR3 DNA sequence: TGTGCCAGCAGCGGGGGCGGGGAAGCAGATACGCAGTATTTT.

This rearrangement joins TRBV10-3 to TRBJ2-1; the match to TRBD1 covers 9 bases. V was pared by 6 bases and J by 6 bases, with 15 bases of the junction left unmatched. The CDR3 extends over 17 amino acids. Per germline, CDR1 ENHRY and CDR2 SYGVKD. The CDR3 DNA reads as TGTGCCATCAGCGGACCTAAGGACAGGGGCCAGTTCAATGAGCAGTTCTTC. Translation gives CAISGPKDRGQFNEQFF.

This clone was recorded a few times. The chain joins TRBV28 to TRBJ2-5; a possible D gene is TRBD2 (6 bases). Germline CDR1 is MDHEN and CDR2 is SYDVKM. Trimming shortened V by 7 bases and J by 11 bases, and 17 bases separated the two germline ends. CDR3 length: 12 amino acids. CDR3 nucleotide sequence: TGTGCCAGCAATAGGAGCTGGGGGGAGCAGTACTTC. It yields the protein CASNRSWGEQYF. Drawing the rest from reference TRBV28 and TRBJ2-5, the complete variable domain is DVKVTQSSRYLVKRTGEKVFLECVQDMDHENMFWYRQDPGLGLRLIYFSYDVKMKEKGDIPEGYSVSREKKERFSLILESASTNQTSMYLCASNRSWGEQYFGPGTRLLVL.

V and J are TRBV11-2 and TRBJ2-2; TRBD1 matches 7 bases. The germline gives CDR1 SGHAT, CDR2 FQNNGV. This CDR3 contains 18 residues. V lost 0 bases to trimming and J lost 4 bases; unmatched junction nucleotides: 11. The CDR3 loop reads CASSLDVWYRGGTGELFF. As DNA, the CDR3 is TGTGCCAGCAGCTTAGATGTTTGGTACAGGGGCGGCACCGGGGAGCTGTTTTTT. Full variable domain (missing parts from reference TRBV11-2 and TRBJ2-2): EAGVAQSPRYKIIEKRQSVAFWCNPISGHATLYWYQQILGQGPKLLIQFQNNGVVDDSQLPKDRFSAERLKGVDSTLKIQPAKLEDSAVYLCASSLDVWYRGGTGELFFGEGSRLTVL.

The chain couples TRBV11-2 to TRBJ1-3; 10 bases agree with TRBD1. V shed 3 bases, J shed 4 bases, and the junction held 9 bases outside the gene matches. The CDR3 sequence is 17 residues long. The germline gives CDR1 SGHAT, CDR2 FQNNGV. CDR3 loop: CASSLTGGAWDGNTIYF. The CDR3 DNA reads as TGTGCCAGCAGCTTGACAGGGGGCGCGTGGGACGGAAACACCATATATTTT.

This chain links TRBV7-2 with TRBJ1-5, with TRBD1 as a possible D gene (5 bases). Trimming took 2 bases from V and 7 from J, leaving 9 bases between them. The CDR3 length is 13 residues. Germline-derived CDR1 and CDR2 are SGHTA and FQGNSA. Here the CDR3 reads CASSLHEGQPQHF. The DNA for the CDR3 is TGTGCCAGCAGCTTACACGAGGGGCAGCCCCAGCATTTT.

In its sample, this clone was seen a few times. The chain couples TRBV19 to TRBJ1-2; maybe TRBD1 (6 bases). Trimming shortened V by 2 bases and J by 0 bases, and 10 bases separated the two germline ends. CDR1 LNHDA and CDR2 SQIVND come from the germline V gene (reference sequence). This CDR3 contains 15 residues. The DNA of the CDR3 is TGTGCCAGTAGTATAACCCGGACAGCTAACTATGGCTACACCTTC. This translates into CASSITRTANYGYTF.

Worth noting for this clone: A much larger clone differs by one base, so this may be a read error. The V and J genes are TRBV30 and TRBJ2-2; 8 bases are shared with TRBD2. CDR1 is GTSNPN, CDR2 SVGIG, per germline (reference sequence). J lost 7 bases, V lost 5 bases, and 12 bases had no gene match. The CDR3 loop spans 15 amino acids. CDR3 sequence (DNA): TGTGCCTGGGGGATTAAAGGACTAGCATTCGGGGAGCTGTTTTTT. Its protein is CAWGIKGLAFGELFF.

This clone was counted between two and nine times. V is TRBV18 and J is TRBJ2-7, with 8 bases fitting TRBD2. The CDR3 is made up of 14 amino acids. V lost 4 bases and J lost 1; bases outside the gene matches: 3. Germline V gene data show CDR1 as KGHSH and CDR2 as LQKENI. CDR3 region: CASSLLADSYEQYF. DNA for the CDR3: TGTGCCAGCTCACTACTAGCGGATTCCTACGAGCAGTACTTC.

Only a few counts were recorded for this clone. V gene TRBV28 combines with J gene TRBJ1-3, with D tentatively TRBD1 (5 bases). Trimming took 7 bases from V and 4 from J, leaving 17 bases between them. Per germline, CDR1 MDHEN and CDR2 SYDVKM. The CDR3 has 15 amino acids. CDR3 nucleotide sequence: TGTGCCAGCACCATCTCCTGGGGGTCCGGAAACACCATATATTTT. Its protein product is CASTISWGSGNTIYF.

This clone came up a few times. The chain couples TRBV11-2 to TRBJ2-1; TRBD2 might be the D (6 bases). This CDR3 region has 12 residues. Trimming left V 7 bases short and J 3 bases short, with 7 bases between. The germline gives CDR1 SGHAT, CDR2 FQNNGV. In DNA, the CDR3 is TGTGCCAGCAAAGCGGGCTACAATGAGCAGTTCTTC. Its protein is CASKAGYNEQFF. The whole variable domain, filled in from reference TRBV11-2 and TRBJ2-1, reads EAGVAQSPRYKIIEKRQSVAFWCNPISGHATLYWYQQILGQGPKLLIQFQNNGVVDDSQLPKDRFSAERLKGVDSTLKIQPAKLEDSAVYLCASKAGYNEQFFGPGTRLTVL.